The next 25 T cell receptor beta chains were all read from a single sample in a study of CD8+ T cells in alopecia areata. Sorting relied on CD4, CD8alpha, NKG2D, NKG2ACE and other markers applied to pooled cutaneous lymph node cells. cDNA prepared by RNA extraction and subsequent reverse transcription served as the template for sequencing. Measured with immunoSEQ multiplex PCR; TCRdb has only the in-frame clones, and not every one. The sample presents around 300,000 clones, none singletons. Material for sequencing was CD4+ T cells sorted from a lymph node. These receptors were obtained from a C3H/HeJ mouse with alopecia areata. These mice share the MHC haplotype H2-k.

This clone has more than one count but fewer than ten. The gene names here belong to mouse. The read terminates 4 residues ahead of where the CDR3 ends, so the germline J gene completes it. The sample has other DNA sequences that encode this CDR3 too. The chain combines TRBV19 with TRBJ2-1; 11 positions match TRBD2. The ends lost 4 bases at V and 4 bases at J; junction bases unmatched: 4. Germline loops: CDR1 FNHDT, CDR2 SITEND (reference sequence). CDR3 length equals 15 residues. This CDR3 is CASSPRLGGYAEQFF. The sequenced CDR3 bases are TGTGCCAGCAGTCCCCGACTGGGGGGGTATGCT.

Turning to this clone: Any gene name here is a mouse gene name. Coverage ceases 4 residues before the CDR3 finishes, and the germline J gene fills in the end. The chain links TRBV19 to TRBJ2-4, with 12 positions matching TRBD2. This CDR3 has 15 amino acids. The junction had 1 base not matched to a gene; V was cut back by 3 bases and J by 2 bases. CDR1 and CDR2 (germline): FNHDT, SITEND (reference sequence). The CDR3 is CASSTTGGAQNTLYF. CDR3 bases read: TGTGCCAGCAGTACGACTGGGGGGGCTCAAAAC. Looking up the rest from reference TRBV19 and TRBJ2-4 gives the full variable domain: GGIITQTPKFLIGQEGQKLTLKCQQNFNHDTMYWYRQDSGKGLRLIYYSITENDLQKGDLSEGYDASREKKSSFSLTVTSAQKNEMAVFLCASSTTGGAQNTLYFGAGTRLSVL.

This clone was seen more than once but under ten times. Gene and germline names: mouse. The read terminates 4 residues before the CDR3 end, so the remaining end is supplied by the germline J gene. V usage is TRBV1 and J usage is TRBJ2-7, with D perhaps TRBD2 (6 bases). CDR1 and CDR2 from the germline V gene are NSQYPW and LRSPGD (reference sequence). The CDR3 sequence is 15 residues long. Between the trimmed V and J ends, which lost 0 bases and 0 bases, there was a span of 9 bases. CDR3 protein: CTCSADRTVSYEQYF. The CDR3 DNA, read in part, is TGCACCTGCAGTGCAGATAGGACTGTCTCCTAT.

This clone was detected only a few times. The gene names given are mouse names. The read finishes 4 residues shy of the CDR3 end, and the germline J gene is used to complete it. This chain joins TRBV13-1 and TRBJ1-1, with TRBD1 as a possible D gene (6 bases). This CDR3 comprises 15 residues. Germline CDR1 is NSHNY and CDR2 is SYGAGN. Trimming stripped 3 bases from V and 0 bases from J, with 12 bases between. The CDR3 is CASSGREGANTEVFF. The CDR3 DNA, read in part, is TGTGCCAGCAGTGGCAGGGAGGGGGCAAACACA.

Points on this clone: Gene names follow the mouse nomenclature. The CDR3 is cut off 4 residues early in the read; its end comes from the germline J gene. This chain uses TRBV13-3 with TRBJ2-5; the D gene is possibly TRBD1 (5 bases). Germline lookup yields CDR1 NNHDY and CDR2 SYVADS. The CDR3 loop spans 15 amino acids. V lost 7 bases and J lost 0, with 15 bases in between. The CDR3 here is CASSRTIINQDTQYF. The sequenced part of the CDR3 DNA is TGTGCCAGCTCACGGACAATAATTAACCAAGAC.

A few counts support this clone. Mouse gene names apply. The CDR3 end is not reached by the read, which stops 4 residues before it; the germline J gene fills it in. This chain connects TRBV19 to TRBJ2-4; D perhaps matches TRBD1 (6 bases). The CDR3 loop spans 13 amino acids. Germline-derived CDR1 and CDR2 are FNHDT and SITEND (reference sequence). V gave up 6 bases and J gave up 3 bases, with 11 bases separating them. The sequenced part of the CDR3 DNA is TGTGCCAGCAACCAGGGGACCCAAAAC. It codes for CASNQGTQN. The whole CDR3 protein reads CASNQGTQNTLYF.

This clone has just a few counts. Genes and germline are mouse. With the read ending 4 residues before the CDR3 end, the germline J gene is used to fill in that end. Additional DNA sequences in this sample encode the identical CDR3. The rearrangement links TRBV13-3 to TRBJ2-1; TRBD1 agrees at 10 bases. Germline loops: CDR1 NNHDY, CDR2 SYVADS. The CDR3 consists of 14 residues. The CDR3 protein is CASSDGDRGAEQFF. Incomplete CDR3 DNA: TGTGCCAGCAGTGATGGGGACAGGGGCGCT.

In its sample, this clone was seen a few times. Mouse germline and gene names are used. The CDR3 end is not reached by the read, which stops 4 residues before it; the germline J gene fills it in. V usage is TRBV13-1 and J usage is TRBJ1-2, with 8 bases matching TRBD1. CDR3 size: 16 residues. J was trimmed by 0 bases and V by 0 bases; bases with no gene match: 4. Germline V gives CDR1 NSHNY, CDR2 SYGAGN. CDR3 DNA (partial): TGTGCCAGCAGTGATGCGCAGGGGGCTGCAAACTCC. Amino acid sequence: CASSDAQGAANS. The CDR3 in its entirety is CASSDAQGAANSDYTF.

As to this clone: The genes are named according to mouse. The observed sequence ends 4 residues before the CDR3 terminus, with the missing tail filled in from the germline J gene. The V and J genes are TRBV19 and TRBJ2-7, with 8 positions matching TRBD2. Trimming removed 6 bases from V and 0 bases from J; junction bases left unmatched: 11. The length of the CDR3 is 16 residues. Germline V CDR1 and CDR2: FNHDT, SITEND (reference sequence). Partial CDR3 DNA: TGTGCCAGCACTCCCCTCAGACTGGGGAACTCCTAT. Protein: CASTPLRLGNSY. The whole CDR3 is CASTPLRLGNSYEQYF.

On this clone itself: Genes and germline are mouse. This CDR3 reads CTCMGAQGGDTQYF. The DNA read from the CDR3 is TGCACCTGCATGGGGGCGCAGGGGGGAGAC. The chain uses TRBV1 and TRBJ2-5; tentative D call: TRBD1 (7 bases). The read ends 4 residues before the CDR3 terminus; that terminus is restored from the germline J gene. The CDR3 has 14 residues. From germline, CDR1 is NSQYPW and CDR2 LRSPGD (reference sequence).

The sample holds a few counts of this clone. The genes are named according to mouse. The sequence runs out 4 residues before the end of the CDR3; the remainder is reconstructed from the germline J gene. The chain is built from TRBV13-2 and TRBJ2-3; D is possibly TRBD1 or TRBD2 (5 bases each). V was cut by 3 bases and J by 3 bases, with 5 bases left in between. Germline V lookup: CDR1 NNHNN, CDR2 SYGAGS (reference sequence). The CDR3 is 12 amino acids. CDR3 protein: CASGGGAETLYF. CDR3 bases read: TGTGCCAGCGGTGGGGGGGCAGAA.

Turning to this clone: Genes and germline are mouse. The read terminates 4 residues before the CDR3 end, so the remaining end is supplied by the germline J gene. The J gene is TRBJ2-4, the V gene TRBV13-1; a weak D match, TRBD1 (5 bases). The CDR3 runs to 14 residues. Deletions cut 4 bases from V and 0 bases from J, with 9 bases between. Looked up from germline, CDR1 is NSHNY and CDR2 is SYGAGN. CDR3 sequence reads: CASSKDSSQNTLYF. The sequenced CDR3 bases are TGTGCCAGCAGTAAAGACAGTAGTCAAAAC.

Of note for this clone: Genes and germline are mouse. The CDR3 end is not reached by the read, which stops 4 residues before it; the germline J gene fills it in. The V gene is TRBV17, the J gene TRBJ2-1, with D perhaps TRBD2 (6 bases). There are 16 residues in the CDR3. Germline V gene sequence: CDR1 MNHDT, CDR2 YYDKIL. Between the trimmed V and J ends, which lost 0 bases and 1 base, there was a span of 10 bases. Incomplete CDR3 DNA: TGTGCTAGCAGTAGAGATCTGTGGGGGAACTATGCT. It encodes CASSRDLWGNYA. The entire CDR3 protein reads CASSRDLWGNYAEQFF.

The sample holds a few counts of this clone. The gene names given are mouse names. The read gets to within 4 residues of the CDR3 end, and the germline J gene fills in the rest. The genes are TRBV1 and TRBJ2-1; 9 nucleotides line up with TRBD1. Germline values: CDR1 NSQYPW, CDR2 LRSPGD (reference sequence). The CDR3 loop spans 15 amino acids. CDR3 amino acids: CTCSVQQGAGAEQFF. The part of the CDR3 DNA that was read is TGCACCTGCAGTGTTCAACAGGGGGCGGGGGCT.

This clone has at least ten counts. Gene and germline names: mouse. The read gets to within 4 residues of the CDR3 end, and the germline J gene fills in the rest. This rearrangement joins TRBV17 to TRBJ2-3; D perhaps matches TRBD1 (5 bases). Germline V gene lookup returns CDR1 MNHDT and CDR2 YYDKIL. Trimming cost V 3 bases and J 0 bases, with 10 bases left between them. The CDR3 consists of 15 residues. Partial CDR3 DNA: TGTGCTAGCAGTAGGCGCAGGGTCAGTGCAGAA. Translating it yields CASSRRRVSAE. The full-length CDR3 reads as CASSRRRVSAETLYF.

This clone has at least ten counts. The gene names given are mouse names. The sequence runs out 4 residues before the end of the CDR3; the remainder is reconstructed from the germline J gene. The chain couples TRBV16 to TRBJ2-3; 12 bases are shared with TRBD2. The CDR3 totals 17 residues. Looked up from germline, CDR1 is SGHSA and CDR2 is FRNQAP. Trimming cost V 3 bases and J 1 base; bases outside gene matches: 5. The CDR3 DNA, read in part, is TGTGCAAGCAGCTTGACTGGGGGGGCGCTGGGTGCAGAA. Its protein is CASSLTGGALGAE. The complete CDR3 sequence is CASSLTGGALGAETLYF.

Turning to this clone: Gene names follow the mouse nomenclature. The CDR3 end lies 4 residues beyond the end of the read and is filled in from the germline J gene. This rearrangement joins TRBV1 to TRBJ2-5; weak D call: TRBD1 (5 bases). This CDR3 region has 15 residues. The germline V gene has CDR1 NSQYPW and CDR2 LRSPGD (reference sequence). The V gene lost 3 bases and the J gene lost 1 base, with 11 bases spanning the gap. The CDR3 bases that were read are TGCACCTGCAGTGCCTCAGGGAGACACCAAGAC. The encoded protein is CTCSASGRHQD. The entire CDR3 protein is CTCSASGRHQDTQYF.

For this clone: Mouse names are used for the genes. The read comes to an end 4 residues before the CDR3 does, leaving the germline J gene to fill in the end. This rearrangement joins TRBV5 to TRBJ1-2; D remains unclear. V lost 3 bases to trimming and J lost 0 bases, with 5 bases between them. CDR1 and CDR2 (germline): LGHNA, YNLKQL (reference sequence). CDR3 size: 13 residues. The CDR3 sequence is CASSQGPNSDYTF. The CDR3 bases that were read are TGTGCCAGCAGCCAGGGTCCAAACTCC.

This clone has more than one count but fewer than ten. Gene names follow the mouse nomenclature. The CDR3 extends 4 residues past the end of the read, so its final part is completed from the germline J gene. Other DNA sequences in the same sample also yield this CDR3. The rearrangement links TRBV31 to TRBJ1-2; TRBD1 matches 7 bases. Germline loops: CDR1 GKSSPN, CDR2 SITVG. V shed 1 base, J shed 0 bases, and the junction held 2 bases outside the gene matches. The CDR3 is made up of 14 amino acids. The CDR3 is CAWSRTGANSDYTF. CDR3 bases read: TGTGCCTGGAGTCGGACAGGAGCAAACTCC.

The sample holds a few counts of this clone. The gene symbols are mouse symbols. Read sequence stops 4 residues before the CDR3 end, and the germline J gene provides the missing end. The same CDR3 can be traced to other DNA sequences in this sample. The gene calls are TRBV31 and TRBJ2-3; 8 nucleotides match TRBD2. V was clipped by 3 bases and J by 0 bases; unmatched bases: 5. The length of the CDR3 is 15 residues. CDR1 is GKSSPN, CDR2 SITVG, per germline. The CDR3 region is CAWRPGGPSAETLYF. The CDR3 bases that were read are TGTGCCTGGAGACCTGGGGGGCCTAGTGCAGAA.

There are many counts of this clone. All gene names here are mouse names. The read comes to an end 4 residues before the CDR3 does, leaving the germline J gene to fill in the end. This chain uses TRBV17 with TRBJ2-2, with 8 bases aligning to TRBD1. Germline loops: CDR1 MNHDT, CDR2 YYDKIL. The CDR3 totals 16 residues. Trimming cost V 1 base and J 3 bases; bases outside gene matches: 4. The CDR3 here is CASSRGDRRDTGQLYF. The CDR3 bases that were read are TGTGCTAGCAGTAGAGGGGACAGGAGGGACACCGGG.

A word on this clone: Gene names and germline match the mouse. The read falls 4 residues short of the CDR3 end, and the missing part is taken from the germline J gene. This specimen includes other DNA sequences encoding the same CDR3. The chain carries TRBV19 and TRBJ2-2, with 7 bases matching TRBD1. Germline V CDR1 and CDR2: FNHDT, SITEND (reference sequence). This CDR3 is built from 14 residues. V dropped 5 bases and J dropped 3; count of bases not matched to a gene: 4. Partial CDR3 DNA: TGTGCCAGCAGCCCCACAGGGGACACCGGG. Its protein product is CASSPTGDTG. The whole CDR3 is CASSPTGDTGQLYF.

About this clone: The genes are named according to mouse. The read halts 4 residues ahead of the CDR3 end, with the missing end drawn from the germline J gene. The chain joins TRBV13-2 to TRBJ2-2, with 9 bases matching TRBD1. CDR3 size: 14 residues. Germline CDR1 is NNHNN and CDR2 is SYGAGS (reference sequence). Losses at the gene ends were 2 bases for V and 4 bases for J; bases not matched to a gene: 0. The CDR3 sequence is CASGEDRGTGQLYF. CDR3 DNA, as far as it was read: TGTGCCAGCGGTGAGGACAGGGGCACCGGG.

Comment on this clone: Mouse gene names and germline throughout. The DNA ends 4 residues before the CDR3 does, and the rest of the CDR3 is filled in from the germline J gene. The same CDR3 also results from other DNA sequences found in this sample. The V call is TRBV13-1, the J call TRBJ2-7; a possible D gene is TRBD1 (6 bases). The V gene's germline CDR1 is NSHNY and CDR2 SYGAGN. V lost 2 bases to trimming and J lost 0 bases, with 9 bases between them. The CDR3 loop spans 14 amino acids. CDR3 sequence reads: CASSERDNSYEQYF. CDR3 DNA (partial): TGTGCCAGCAGTGAGAGGGACAACTCCTAT.

Notes on this clone: The germline and genes are mouse ones. CDR3 loop: CASSSYWGGAETLYF. The CDR3 bases that were read are TGTGCCAGCAGTTCTTACTGGGGGGGAGCAGAA. The gene calls are TRBV13-1 and TRBJ2-3; TRBD2 agrees at 10 bases. Sequencing ends 4 residues short of the CDR3 end; the germline J gene provides the rest. CDR1 is NSHNY and CDR2 is SYGAGN in the germline V gene. Trimming removed 4 bases from V and 3 bases from J; junction bases left unmatched: 5. The CDR3 is 15 amino acids.